This is a list of T cell receptor beta chains from one sample in a study of Ad26.COV2.S vaccination and SARS-CoV-2 variants. Some clones are missing from TCRdb's copy, which holds only in-frame ones; the method was immunoSEQ multiplex PCR. The profile covers about 320,000 clones, with around 84% appearing a single time and roughly 2.1% taken by the ten largest. Sequences were derived from peripheral blood, sampled in a trial of Ad26.COV2.S vaccine versus placebo. The source of these receptors is a person aged 18-65 years who received the Ad26.COV2.S COVID-19 vaccine or a placebo. Both conserved end residues are part of each CDR3. A D gene is named only where the DNA matches it firmly. Not every row has a clone size; where given, it reads once, few, many or a size class.

v_gene	abundance	d_gene	j_gene	len	CDR3aa	CDR3nt
TRBV5-8	-	-	TRBJ1-2	12	CASSLVGRGYTF	TGTGCCAGCAGCTTGGTAGGACGTGGCTACACCTTC
TRBV11-3	once	-	TRBJ2-5	16	CASSELGPHGQETQYF	TGTGCCAGCAGCGAATTGGGGCCTCACGGCCAAGAGACCCAGTACTTC
TRBV10-2	few	-	TRBJ1-1	11	CASSTGTEAFF	TGCGCCAGCAGTACAGGGACTGAAGCTTTCTTT
TRBV4-1	-	-	TRBJ1-2	15	CASSHSRTENYGYTF	TGCGCCAGCAGCCACTCCAGGACAGAGAACTATGGCTACACCTTC
TRBV5-4	-	-	TRBJ1-1	15	CASSSNGGMNTEAFF	TGTGCCAGCAGCTCCAATGGGGGAATGAACACTGAAGCTTTCTTT
TRBV6-5	few	-	TRBJ1-6	15	CASSYSQSSNSPLHF	TGTGCCAGCAGTTACTCGCAGAGTTCCAATTCACCCCTCCACTTT
TRBV27	-	TRBD1	TRBJ2-1	14	CATLQGSSYNEQFF	TGTGCCACTCTACAGGGGAGCTCCTACAATGAGCAGTTCTTC
TRBV2	-	-	TRBJ1-2	15	CATEWGAGFNYGYTF	TGTGCCACCGAGTGGGGAGCGGGTTTTAACTATGGCTACACCTTC
TRBV18	-	-	TRBJ2-3	15	CASSPYQDQPDTQYF	TGTGCCAGCTCACCCTATCAGGATCAGCCAGATACGCAGTATTTT
TRBV19	once	TRBD2	TRBJ2-1	14	CASSAGGDYNEQFF	TGTGCCAGTAGTGCGGGGGGGGACTACAATGAGCAGTTCTTC
TRBV5-4	-	-	TRBJ1-4	14	CASSEGATNEKLFF	TGTGCCAGCAGCGAGGGGGCAACTAATGAAAAACTGTTTTTT
TRBV5-1	-	TRBD1	TRBJ2-7	16	CASSGDRTGLTYEQYF	TGCGCCAGCAGCGGCGACCGGACAGGGCTCACCTACGAGCAGTACTTC
TRBV5-1	-	-	TRBJ2-3	14	CASSQLVSTDTQYF	TGCGCCAGCAGTCAACTAGTTAGCACAGATACGCAGTATTTT
TRBV20-1	-	TRBD2	TRBJ2-1	16	CSASYLAGGRYNEQFF	TGCAGTGCTAGTTATCTAGCGGGGGGGCGGTACAATGAGCAGTTCTTC
TRBV5-6	-	-	TRBJ1-2	14	CASSLVGGSYGYTF	TGTGCCAGCAGCTTGGTGGGGGGGAGCTATGGCTACACCTTC
TRBV11-3	-	-	TRBJ1-5	14	CASSLGKGGQPQHF	TGTGCCAGCAGCTTAGGTAAGGGGGGACAGCCCCAGCATTTT
TRBV6-5	-	-	TRBJ2-1	14	CASETGGTYNEQFF	TGTGCCAGCGAGACAGGAGGAACCTACAATGAGCAGTTCTTC
TRBV4-1	-	TRBD2	TRBJ2-1	20	CASSDALLAGGPSNSYEQFF	TGCGCCAGCAGCGACGCTTTACTAGCGGGGGGCCCTTCTAACTCCTATGAGCAGTTCTTC
TRBV3-1/TRBV3-2	-	-	TRBJ1-1	13	CASSRNRYTEAFF	TGTGCCAGCAGCCGGAACAGATACACTGAAGCTTTCTTT
TRBV6-6	-	-	TRBJ1-6	13	CASSYDPGSPLHF	TGTGCCAGCAGTTATGATCCGGGGTCACCCCTCCACTTT
TRBV5-4	-	-	TRBJ2-6	18	CASSSPGTALGGANVLTF	TGTGCCAGCAGCTCTCCGGGGACGGCATTAGGAGGGGCCAACGTCCTGACTTTC
TRBV5-1	few	-	TRBJ2-2	14	CASRGDFYTGELFF	TGCGCCAGCCGTGGGGACTTTTACACCGGGGAGCTGTTTTTT
TRBV7-7	-	TRBD1	TRBJ2-1	15	CASSRGTGPYNEQFF	TGTGCTAGCAGCCGAGGGACAGGGCCCTACAATGAGCAGTTCTTC
TRBV7-2	-	-	TRBJ2-7	13	CASEWAGTYEQYF	TGTGCCAGCGAATGGGCGGGAACTTACGAGCAGTACTTC
TRBV7-8	-	-	TRBJ2-3	14	CASSRGVGTDTQYF	TGTGCCAGCAGCCGAGGGGTTGGCACAGATACGCAGTATTTT